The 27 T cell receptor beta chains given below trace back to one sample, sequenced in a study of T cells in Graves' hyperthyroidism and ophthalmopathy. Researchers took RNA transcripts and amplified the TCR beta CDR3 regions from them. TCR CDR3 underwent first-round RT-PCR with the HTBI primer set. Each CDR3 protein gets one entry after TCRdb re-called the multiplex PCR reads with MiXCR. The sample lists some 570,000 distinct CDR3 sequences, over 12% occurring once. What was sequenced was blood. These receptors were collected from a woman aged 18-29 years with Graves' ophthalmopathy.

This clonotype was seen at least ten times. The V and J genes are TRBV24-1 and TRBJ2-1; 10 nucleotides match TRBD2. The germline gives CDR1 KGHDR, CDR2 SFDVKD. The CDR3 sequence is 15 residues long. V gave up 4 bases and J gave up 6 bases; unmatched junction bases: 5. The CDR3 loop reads CATSEASGRANEQFF. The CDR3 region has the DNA TGTGCCACCAGTGAGGCTAGCGGGAGAGCCAATGAGCAGTTCTTC.

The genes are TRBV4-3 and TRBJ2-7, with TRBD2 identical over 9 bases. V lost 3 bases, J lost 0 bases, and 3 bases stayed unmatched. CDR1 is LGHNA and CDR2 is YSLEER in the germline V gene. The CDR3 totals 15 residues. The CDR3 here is CASSQREGLSYEQYF. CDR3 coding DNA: TGCGCCAGCAGCCAGCGGGAGGGACTCTCCTACGAGCAGTACTTC.

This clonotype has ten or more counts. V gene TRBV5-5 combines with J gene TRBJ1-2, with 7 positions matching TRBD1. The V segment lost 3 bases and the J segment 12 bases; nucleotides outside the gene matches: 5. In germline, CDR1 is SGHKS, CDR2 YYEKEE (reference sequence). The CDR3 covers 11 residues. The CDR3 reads CASSYGTEDTF. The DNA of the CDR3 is TGTGCCAGCAGCTACGGGACAGAGGACACCTTC.

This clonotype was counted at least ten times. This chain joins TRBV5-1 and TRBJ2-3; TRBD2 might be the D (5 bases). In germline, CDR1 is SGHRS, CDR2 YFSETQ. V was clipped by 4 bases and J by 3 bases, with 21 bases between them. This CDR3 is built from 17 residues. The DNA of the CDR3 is TGCGCCAGCAGCCCTGCTCGCGGACTTAGAACGACAGATACGCAGTATTTT. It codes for CASSPARGLRTTDTQYF.

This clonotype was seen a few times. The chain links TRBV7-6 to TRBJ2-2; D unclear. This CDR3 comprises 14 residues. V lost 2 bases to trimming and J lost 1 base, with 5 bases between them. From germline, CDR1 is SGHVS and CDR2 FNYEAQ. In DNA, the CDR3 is TGTGCCAGCAGCTTAAACTGGAACACCGGGGAGCTGTTTTTT. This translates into CASSLNWNTGELFF.

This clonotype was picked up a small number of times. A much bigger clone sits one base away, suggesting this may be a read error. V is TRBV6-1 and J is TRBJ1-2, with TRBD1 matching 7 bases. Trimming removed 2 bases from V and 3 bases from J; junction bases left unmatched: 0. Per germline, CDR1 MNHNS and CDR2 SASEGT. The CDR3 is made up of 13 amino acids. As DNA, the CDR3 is TGTGCCAGCAGTGAAACAGGGGACTATGGCTACACCTTC. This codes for CASSETGDYGYTF.

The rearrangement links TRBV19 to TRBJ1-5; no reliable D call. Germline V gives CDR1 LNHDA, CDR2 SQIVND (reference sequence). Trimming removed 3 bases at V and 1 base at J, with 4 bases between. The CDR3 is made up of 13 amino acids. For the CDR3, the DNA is TGTGCCAGTAGTATGGTCAGCAATCAGCCCCAGCATTTT. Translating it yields CASSMVSNQPQHF. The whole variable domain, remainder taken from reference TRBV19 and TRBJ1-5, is DGGITQSPKYLFRKEGQNVTLSCEQNLNHDAMYWYRQDPGQGLRLIYYSQIVNDFQKGDIAEGYSVSREKKESFPLTVTSAQKNPTAFYLCASSMVSNQPQHFGDGTRLSIL.

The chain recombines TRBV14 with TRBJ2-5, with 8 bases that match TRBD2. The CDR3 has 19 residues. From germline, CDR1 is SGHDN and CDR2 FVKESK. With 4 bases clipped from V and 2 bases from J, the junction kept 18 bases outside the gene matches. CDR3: CASSPHGGTSRALQETQYF. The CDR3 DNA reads TGTGCCAGCAGCCCGCATGGCGGGACTAGTCGAGCTCTTCAAGAGACCCAGTACTTC.

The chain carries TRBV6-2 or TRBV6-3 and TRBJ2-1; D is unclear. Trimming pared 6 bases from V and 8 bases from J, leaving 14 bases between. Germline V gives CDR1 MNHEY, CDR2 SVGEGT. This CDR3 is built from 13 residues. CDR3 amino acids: CASRESSPDEQFF. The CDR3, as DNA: TGTGCCAGCAGAGAATCCTCGCCAGATGAGCAGTTCTTC.

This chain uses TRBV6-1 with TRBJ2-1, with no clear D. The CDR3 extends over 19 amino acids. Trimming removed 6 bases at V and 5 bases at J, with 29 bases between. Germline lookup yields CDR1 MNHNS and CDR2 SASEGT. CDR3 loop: CASSGPTQTKTLGNNEQFF. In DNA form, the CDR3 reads TGTGCCAGCAGCGGACCGACCCAAACAAAGACGCTTGGAAACAATGAGCAGTTCTTC.

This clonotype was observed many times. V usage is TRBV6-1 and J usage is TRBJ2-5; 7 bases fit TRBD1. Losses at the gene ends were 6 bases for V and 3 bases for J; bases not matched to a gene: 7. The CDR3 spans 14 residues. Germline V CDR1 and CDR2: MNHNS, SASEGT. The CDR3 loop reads CASRPRTGEETQYF. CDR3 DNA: TGTGCCAGCAGACCACGGACAGGCGAAGAGACCCAGTACTTC.

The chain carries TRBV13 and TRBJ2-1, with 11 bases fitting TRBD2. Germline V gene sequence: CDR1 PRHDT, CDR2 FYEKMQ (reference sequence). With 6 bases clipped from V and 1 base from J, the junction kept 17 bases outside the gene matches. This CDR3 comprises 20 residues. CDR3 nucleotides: TGTGCCAGCAGTTTAACTTGGAGTAGCGGGAGGGAGGAGTCCTACAATGAGCAGTTCTTC. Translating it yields CASSLTWSSGREESYNEQFF. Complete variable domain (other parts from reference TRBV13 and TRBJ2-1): AAGVIQSPRHLIKEKRETATLKCYPIPRHDTVYWYQQGPGQDPQFLISFYEKMQSDKGSIPDRFSAQQFSDYHSELNMSSLELGDSALYFCASSLTWSSGREESYNEQFFGPGTRLTVL.

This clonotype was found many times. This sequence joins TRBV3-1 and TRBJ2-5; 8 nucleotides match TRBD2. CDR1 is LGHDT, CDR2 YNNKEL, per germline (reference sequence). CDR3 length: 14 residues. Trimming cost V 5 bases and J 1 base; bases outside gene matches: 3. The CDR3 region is CASSKREGQETQYF. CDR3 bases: TGTGCCAGCAGCAAACGGGAGGGCCAAGAGACCCAGTACTTC.

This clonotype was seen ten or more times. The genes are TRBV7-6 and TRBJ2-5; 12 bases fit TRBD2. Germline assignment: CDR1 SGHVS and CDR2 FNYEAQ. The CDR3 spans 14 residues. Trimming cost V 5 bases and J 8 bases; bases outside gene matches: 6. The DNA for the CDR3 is TGTGCCAGCAGCATCGGACTAGCGGGGACTACCCAGTACTTC. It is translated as CASSIGLAGTTQYF. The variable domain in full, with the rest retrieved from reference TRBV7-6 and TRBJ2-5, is GAGVSQSPRYKVTKRGQDVALRCDPISGHVSLYWYRQALGQGPEFLTYFNYEAQQDKSGLPNDRFSAERPEGSISTLTIQRTEQRDSAMYRCASSIGLAGTTQYFGPGTRLLVL.

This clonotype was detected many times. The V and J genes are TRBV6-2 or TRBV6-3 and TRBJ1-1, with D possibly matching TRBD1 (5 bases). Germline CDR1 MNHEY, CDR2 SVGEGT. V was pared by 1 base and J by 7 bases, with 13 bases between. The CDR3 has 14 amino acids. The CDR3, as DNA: TGTGCCAGCAGTTACTTACAGGAGCCCTATGAAGCTTTCTTT. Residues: CASSYLQEPYEAFF.

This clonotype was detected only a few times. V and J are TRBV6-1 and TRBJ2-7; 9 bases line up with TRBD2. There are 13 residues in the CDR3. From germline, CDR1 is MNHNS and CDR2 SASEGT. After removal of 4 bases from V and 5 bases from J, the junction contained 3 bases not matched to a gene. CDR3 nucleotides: TGTGCCAGCAGTGCGGGACTAGCTGACGAGCAGTACTTC. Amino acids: CASSAGLADEQYF.

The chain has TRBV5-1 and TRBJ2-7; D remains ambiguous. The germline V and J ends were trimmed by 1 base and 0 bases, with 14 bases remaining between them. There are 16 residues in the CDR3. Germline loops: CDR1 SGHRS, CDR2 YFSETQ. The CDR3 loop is CASSLFIQASSYEQYF. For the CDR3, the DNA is TGCGCCAGCAGCTTGTTTATTCAGGCGAGCTCCTACGAGCAGTACTTC.

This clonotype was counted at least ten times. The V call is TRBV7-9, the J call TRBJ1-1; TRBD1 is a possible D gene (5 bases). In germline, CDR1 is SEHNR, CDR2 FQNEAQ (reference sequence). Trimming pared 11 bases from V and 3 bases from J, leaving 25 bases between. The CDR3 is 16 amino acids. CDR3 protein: CASSSYGAVSDTEAFF. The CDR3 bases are TGTGCCTCCAGTTCTTATGGGGCAGTTTCAGACACTGAAGCTTTCTTT.

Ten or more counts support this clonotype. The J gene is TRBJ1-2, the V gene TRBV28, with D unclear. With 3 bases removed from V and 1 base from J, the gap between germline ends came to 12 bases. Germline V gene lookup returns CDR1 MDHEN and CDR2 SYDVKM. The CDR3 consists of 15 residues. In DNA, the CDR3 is TGTGCCAGCAGTTTGCAGTATAGCTTTAACTATGGCTACACCTTC. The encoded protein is CASSLQYSFNYGYTF.

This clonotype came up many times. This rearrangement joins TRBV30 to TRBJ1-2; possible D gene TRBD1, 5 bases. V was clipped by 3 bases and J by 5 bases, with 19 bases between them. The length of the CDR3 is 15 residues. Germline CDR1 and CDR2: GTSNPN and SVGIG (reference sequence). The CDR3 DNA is TGTGCCTGGAGCGCCGGGACTCGGGGGTTGTATGGCTACACCTTC. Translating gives CAWSAGTRGLYGYTF.

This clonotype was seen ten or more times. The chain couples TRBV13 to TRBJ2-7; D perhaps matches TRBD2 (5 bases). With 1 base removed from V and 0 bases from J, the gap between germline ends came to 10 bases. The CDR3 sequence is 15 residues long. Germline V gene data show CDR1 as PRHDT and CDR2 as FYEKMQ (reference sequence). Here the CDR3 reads CASSLVSGNSYEQYF. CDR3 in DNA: TGTGCCAGCAGCTTAGTATCGGGAAACTCCTACGAGCAGTACTTC.

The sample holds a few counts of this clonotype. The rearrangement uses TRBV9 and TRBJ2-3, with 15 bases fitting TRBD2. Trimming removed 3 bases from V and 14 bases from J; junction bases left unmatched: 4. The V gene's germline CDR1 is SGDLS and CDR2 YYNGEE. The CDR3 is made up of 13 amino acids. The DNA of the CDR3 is TGTGCCAGCAGCGGGACTAGCGGGAGGGGTCGGTATTTT. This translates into CASSGTSGRGRYF. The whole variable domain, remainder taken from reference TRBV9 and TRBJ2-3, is DSGVTQTPKHLITATGQRVTLRCSPRSGDLSVYWYQQSLDQGLQFLIQYYNGEERAKGNILERFSAQQFPDLHSELNLSSLELGDSALYFCASSGTSGRGRYFGPGTRLTVL.

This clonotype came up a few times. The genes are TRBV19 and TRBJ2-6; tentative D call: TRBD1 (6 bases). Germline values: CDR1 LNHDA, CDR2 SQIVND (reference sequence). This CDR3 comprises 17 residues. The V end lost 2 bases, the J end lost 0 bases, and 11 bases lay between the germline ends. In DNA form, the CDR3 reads TGTGCCAGTAGTATACCAGGGGCGGACTCTGGGGCCAACGTCCTGACTTTC. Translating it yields CASSIPGADSGANVLTF.

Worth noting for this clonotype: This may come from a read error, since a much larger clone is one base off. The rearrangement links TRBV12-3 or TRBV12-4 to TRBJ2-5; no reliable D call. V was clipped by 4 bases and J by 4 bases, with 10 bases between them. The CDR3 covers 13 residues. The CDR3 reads CASSSPTRETQYF. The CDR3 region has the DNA TGTGCCAGCAGTTCCCCCACACGAGAGACCCAGTACTTC.

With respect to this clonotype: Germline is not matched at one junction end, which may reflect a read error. The CDR3 sequence: CAISLGGEQYF. The CDR3 bases are TGTGCCATCAGCTTAGGGGGCGAGCAGTACTTC. The chain combines TRBV7-2 with TRBJ2-7; a possible D gene is TRBD1 (6 bases). CDR1 and CDR2 (germline): SGHTA, FQGNSA. The CDR3 has 11 residues. The full variable domain, in which reference TRBV7-2 and TRBJ2-7 provide the parts outside the CDR3, is GAGVSQSPSNKVTEKGKDVELRCDPISGHTALYWYRQSLGQGLEFLIYFQGNSAPDKSGLPSDRFSAERTGGSVSTLTIQRTQQEDSAVYLCAISLGGEQYFGPGTRLTVT.

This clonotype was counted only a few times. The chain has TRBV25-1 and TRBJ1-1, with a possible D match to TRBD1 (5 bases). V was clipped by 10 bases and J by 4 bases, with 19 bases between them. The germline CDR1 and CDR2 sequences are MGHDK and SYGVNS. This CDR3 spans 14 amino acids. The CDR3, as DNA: TGTGCCACCCTCCCCCGGTGGGGGGGCACTGAAGCTTTCTTT. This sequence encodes CATLPRWGGTEAFF.

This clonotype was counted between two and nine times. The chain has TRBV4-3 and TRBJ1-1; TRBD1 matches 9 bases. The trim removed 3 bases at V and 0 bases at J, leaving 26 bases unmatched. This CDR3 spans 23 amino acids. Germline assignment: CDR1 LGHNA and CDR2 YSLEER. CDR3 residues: CASSHQRTGQGQSWEALNTEAFF. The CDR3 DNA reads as TGCGCCAGCAGCCACCAGAGAACGGGACAGGGACAATCGTGGGAAGCTCTGAACACTGAAGCTTTCTTT.